The text below deals with one TCR beta chain. Its antigen is not identified. The sample originates from a study of beta chain features in type 1 diabetes. CD4+ cells of the naive, central memory, regulatory and stem cell-like memory types were sorted via CD45RO/CCR7/CD25/CD127/CD95/CD27. The CDR3 contains 20 residues. Germline CDR1 and CDR2: WNHNN and SYGVQD (reference sequence). The junction had 15 bases not matched to a gene; V was cut back by 3 bases and J by 3 bases. The entirety of the isolated RNA underwent reverse transcription, so expressed TCRB transcripts were sequenced. TCRdb's copy holds only in-frame clones and misses some; the assay was immunoSEQ multiplex PCR. The repertoire holds approximately 15,000 clones, with almost 70% as singletons. Notes on the study in general: All four CD4+ subsets from Type 1 diabetes patients carried moderately but significantly shorter TCRB CDR3s. Insertions were fewer and deletions more numerous at VDJ junctions in type 1 diabetes patients.

The chain couples TRBV10-1 to TRBJ2-5; 14 bases are a match to TRBD2. The sequence derives from a man aged 25 to 40 with type 1 diabetes. Specimen: Tregs from blood. The CDR3 DNA reads as TGCGCCAGCAGTGAACCCGGGACAGGCCCGGGACTAGCGGGAGAAGAGACCCAGTACTTC. Residues: CASSEPGTGPGLAGEETQYF.